This T cell receptor beta chain was documented in a study of PD-L1 blockade in urothelial cancer (dated by TCRdb to 2016 to 2017). Regarding the complete study: Every patient began therapy in 2014 and was given atezolizumab 1,200 mg intravenously every 3 weeks. About 90% of the 29 patients were males with bladder-origin urothelial cancer, and 18 of 29 reported a prior smoking history. Patients had an ECOG performance status of 0 or 1 and had received between 0 and 3 prior chemotherapy regimens. Blood samples were analyzed 3 weeks after the start of treatment (second dose) and 6 weeks after the start of treatment. Blood samples gave a median of approximately 150,000 T cells and 82,636 unique TCRs, with a median clonality of 0.080. Somatic, immune and clinical correlates of response to PD-L1 blockade with atezolizumab in urothelial cancer were the focus of an exploratory multi-omic analysis. Pretreatment tumor samples, along with matched peripheral blood serially collected before and after atezolizumab treatment, were subjected to TCR sequencing. Durable clinical benefit was defined as progression-free survival longer than 6 months, and TCR features were also tested against progression-free and overall survival. In the same patients, whole exome sequencing and RNA sequencing of pretreatment tumors were performed in addition to TCR sequencing. Durable clinical benefit was achieved by nine patients but not by the remaining 20. Twenty-nine patients had pretreatment blood TCR-seq, some 25 had at least one posttreatment blood collection, and some 25 had tumor TCR-seq. Beyond this particular receptor, the publication reports: Improved progression-free and overall survival was found to be associated with pretreatment peripheral blood TCR clonality below the median. Because the sample size was small (n ≈ 30) and many of the analyses were exploratory, the results are meant to be hypothesis-generating. Patients with durable benefit showed greater expansion of tumor-associated TCR clones in peripheral blood 3 weeks after starting treatment (n = 22, p = 0.022).

Sequences MGHDK (CDR1) and SYGVNS (CDR2) are obtained from the germline V gene. The CDR3 runs 12 amino acids, cysteine and phenylalanine included. Only the CDR3 portion is preserved as DNA: 36 bases, with reading frame beginning at the first base. V is cut by 2 bases and J by 5 bases, and the space between the germline ends is 3 bases. As concerns this clone: Its cognate antigen has yet to be identified. Per-base quality was not reported, and no clone a single base away is much larger than it.

Synthetic TCR analog templates were spiked into each PCR so that absolute template abundance could be estimated from read counts. Using the immunoSEQ assay, TCRbeta CDR3 regions were amplified from genomic DNA with bias-controlled V and J gene primers. Rearranged TCRbeta segments were sequenced at approximately 20X coverage. Per the source publication's procedure: Sequencing errors were corrected by clustering, and CDR3s were annotated against IMGT so that V, D and J genes could be assigned. Out-of-frame and stop-codon sequences were excluded, and only productive TCRbeta rearrangements were used in downstream analyses. Clonality was computed as one minus Shannon entropy normalized by the log of the number of unique productive sequences. Clones differing between time points or between blood and tumor were identified using Fisher's exact test with Benjamini-Hochberg correction, with an adjusted p below 0.01 applied as the threshold. Here the immuneACCESS table is served through TCRdb, limited to in-frame sequences with V and J called. Missing clones are a known gap in these copies; in checked studies unresolved V genes cover under half, and the rest lacks a known reason. D and trimming come from the DNA, and the V and J calls and clone size come from that table. This sample lists some 110,000 clones; about 91% were detected once. Jointly, the top ten make up 3% to 4.5% of the sample.

In the paper's terms, the time point label means: peripheral blood 6 weeks after treatment start. The cohort comprised 25 to 30 patients with locally advanced or metastatic urothelial carcinoma treated at Memorial Sloan Kettering on a trial protocol. Peripheral blood mononuclear cells were collected pretreatment and during treatment, at between 1 and 8 total time points per patient. The Qiagen DNeasy Blood extraction kit was used to purify genomic DNA from total PBMCs and from tumor samples. Collected pretreatment and during treatment, PBMCs were isolated and stored as previously described. Recombination joined TRBV25-1 with TRBJ2-2; the D gene remains uncertain. The receptor was derived from a man in his sixties with urothelial cancer. Material: PBMCs, obtained around atezolizumab (anti-PD-L1) treatment. The DNA sequence follows: TGTGCCAGCAGTGAACGGACCGGGGAGCTGTTTTTT. Translated, this is CASSERTGELFF.